The rows below give T cell receptor beta chains drawn from one sample of a study of blood T cell repertoires in COVID-19. Libraries were prepared by immunoSEQ multiplex PCR; TCRdb keeps only in-frame clonotypes and omits some of them. The sample holds fewer than 350,000 clones, around nine tenths seen once. Sample: peripheral blood. These receptors were taken from a woman between 65 and 79 years old with COVID-19, enrolled during active disease. CDR3s include the opening cysteine and the closing phenylalanine or tryptophan. The order of the fields is J gene, clone size, D gene, V gene, CDR3 protein, CDR3 DNA. A D gene is named only where the DNA matches it firmly. Clone size, where shown, is once, few, many, or a class for clones that have expanded.

J gene: TRBJ1-5; clone size: NA; D gene: NA; V gene: TRBV18; CDR3 protein: CASSPTRSNQPQHF; CDR3 DNA: TGTGCCAGCTCACCTACACGTAGCAATCAGCCCCAGCATTTT
J gene: TRBJ1-4; clone size: NA; D gene: TRBD1; V gene: TRBV7-2; CDR3 protein: CASSFTGGGEKLFF; CDR3 DNA: TGTGCCAGCAGCTTTACAGGGGGTGGGGAAAAACTGTTTTTT
J gene: TRBJ1-4; clone size: NA; D gene: NA; V gene: TRBV7-3; CDR3 protein: CASSLRAGPNEKLFF; CDR3 DNA: TGTGCCAGCAGCTTACGAGCAGGGCCTAATGAAAAACTGTTTTTT
J gene: TRBJ1-3; clone size: NA; D gene: NA; V gene: TRBV6-5; CDR3 protein: CATTQFSGGNTIYF; CDR3 DNA: TGTGCCACCACCCAATTTTCCGGGGGAAACACCATATATTTT
J gene: TRBJ2-7; clone size: NA; D gene: NA; V gene: TRBV7-2; CDR3 protein: CASSRGGTGFIYEQYF; CDR3 DNA: TGTGCCAGCAGCCGGGGGGGGACAGGGTTCATCTACGAGCAGTACTTC
J gene: TRBJ1-1; clone size: NA; D gene: TRBD1; V gene: TRBV10-2; CDR3 protein: CASSVTGGGTEAFF; CDR3 DNA: TGCGCCAGCAGTGTAACAGGGGGCGGAACTGAAGCTTTCTTT
J gene: TRBJ2-5; clone size: NA; D gene: TRBD2; V gene: TRBV27; CDR3 protein: CASSLWPSGGEQETQYF; CDR3 DNA: TGTGCCAGCAGTTTATGGCCTAGCGGGGGGGAACAAGAGACCCAGTACTTC
J gene: TRBJ2-7; clone size: NA; D gene: NA; V gene: TRBV2; CDR3 protein: CASQLEASRGAPYEQYF; CDR3 DNA: TGTGCCAGCCAACTTGAAGCGTCCCGGGGGGCCCCGTACGAGCAGTACTTC
J gene: TRBJ1-2; clone size: NA; D gene: NA; V gene: TRBV6-5; CDR3 protein: CASRVGGLGYGYTF; CDR3 DNA: TGTGCCAGCAGGGTCGGGGGACTCGGCTATGGCTACACCTTC
J gene: TRBJ1-1; clone size: few; D gene: NA; V gene: TRBV5-1; CDR3 protein: CASSLGGRNTEAFF; CDR3 DNA: TGCGCCAGCAGCTTAGGTGGGAGGAACACTGAAGCTTTCTTT
J gene: TRBJ2-7; clone size: NA; D gene: NA; V gene: TRBV7-3; CDR3 protein: CASSLNAGAPYEQYF; CDR3 DNA: TGTGCCAGCAGCTTAAACGCAGGGGCCCCCTACGAGCAGTACTTC
J gene: TRBJ1-3; clone size: NA; D gene: TRBD1; V gene: TRBV6-5; CDR3 protein: CASRAGTGYGNTIYF; CDR3 DNA: TGTGCCAGCAGAGCAGGGACAGGGTACGGAAACACCATATATTTT
J gene: TRBJ1-1; clone size: once; D gene: TRBD1; V gene: TRBV2; CDR3 protein: CASRPGGTEAFF; CDR3 DNA: TGTGCCAGCAGACCAGGGGGCACTGAAGCTTTCTTT
J gene: TRBJ2-2; clone size: NA; D gene: NA; V gene: TRBV10-3; CDR3 protein: CAIRSGAGNTGELFF; CDR3 DNA: TGTGCCATCAGATCGGGCGCGGGGAACACCGGGGAGCTGTTTTTT
J gene: TRBJ1-1; clone size: NA; D gene: TRBD1; V gene: TRBV27; CDR3 protein: CASSPGQLTEAFF; CDR3 DNA: TGTGCCAGCAGCCCGGGACAGCTCACTGAAGCTTTCTTT
J gene: TRBJ1-1; clone size: NA; D gene: NA; V gene: TRBV7-9; CDR3 protein: CASSVIETEAFF; CDR3 DNA: TGTGCCAGCAGCGTAATTGAGACTGAAGCTTTCTTT
J gene: TRBJ2-2; clone size: NA; D gene: NA; V gene: TRBV5-4; CDR3 protein: CASSLEASGSGELFF; CDR3 DNA: TGTGCCAGCAGCTTGGAGGCGTCAGGGTCCGGGGAGCTGTTTTTT
J gene: TRBJ2-3; clone size: NA; D gene: TRBD2; V gene: TRBV4-1; CDR3 protein: CASSYSGLESDTQYF; CDR3 DNA: TGCGCCAGCAGTTATTCGGGACTAGAGTCAGATACGCAGTATTTT
J gene: TRBJ1-2; clone size: once; D gene: NA; V gene: TRBV6-5; CDR3 protein: CASSYGTSTRVYGYTF; CDR3 DNA: TGTGCCAGCAGTTACGGGACATCAACACGGGTCTATGGCTACACCTTC
J gene: TRBJ2-1; clone size: NA; D gene: TRBD2; V gene: TRBV7-6; CDR3 protein: CASTLTLAGGRSYNEQFF; CDR3 DNA: TGTGCCAGCACCCTCACCCTAGCGGGGGGGCGGTCCTACAATGAGCAGTTCTTC
J gene: TRBJ1-4; clone size: NA; D gene: NA; V gene: TRBV11-2; CDR3 protein: CASSFRVEKLFF; CDR3 DNA: TGTGCCAGCAGCTTCAGGGTTGAAAAACTGTTTTTT
J gene: TRBJ2-5; clone size: NA; D gene: NA; V gene: TRBV28; CDR3 protein: CASIRGGGGRETQYF; CDR3 DNA: TGTGCCAGCATAAGAGGTGGAGGGGGCCGAGAGACCCAGTACTTC
J gene: TRBJ1-2; clone size: NA; D gene: TRBD1; V gene: TRBV27; CDR3 protein: CASSFGTGGSGYTF; CDR3 DNA: TGTGCCAGCAGTTTTGGGACAGGGGGCAGTGGCTACACCTTC
J gene: TRBJ2-3; clone size: once; D gene: TRBD2; V gene: TRBV5-1; CDR3 protein: CASSLAPPTGTSADTQYF; CDR3 DNA: TGCGCCAGCAGCTTGGCCCCTCCTACCGGGACTAGCGCAGATACGCAGTATTTT
J gene: TRBJ1-1; clone size: NA; D gene: NA; V gene: TRBV10-3; CDR3 protein: CATQGQGSLAFF; CDR3 DNA: TGTGCCACCCAGGGCCAGGGGAGTTTAGCTTTCTTT
J gene: TRBJ1-2; clone size: NA; D gene: TRBD1; V gene: TRBV12-3/TRBV12-4; CDR3 protein: CASRITGVEGYTF; CDR3 DNA: TGTGCCAGCAGGATTACAGGGGTTGAGGGCTACACCTTC
J gene: TRBJ1-4; clone size: NA; D gene: NA; V gene: TRBV5-8; CDR3 protein: CASSSPTAFYEKLFF; CDR3 DNA: TGTGCCAGCAGCTCCCCGACAGCCTTTTATGAAAAACTGTTTTTT
J gene: TRBJ2-7; clone size: NA; D gene: TRBD1; V gene: TRBV19; CDR3 protein: CASSIRDSSSYEQYF; CDR3 DNA: TGTGCCAGTAGTATTCGGGACAGTTCCTCCTACGAGCAGTACTTC
J gene: TRBJ1-4; clone size: NA; D gene: NA; V gene: TRBV7-9; CDR3 protein: CASSLGGGNEKLFF; CDR3 DNA: TGTGCCAGCAGCTTAGGAGGGGGAAATGAAAAACTGTTTTTT
J gene: TRBJ1-5; clone size: NA; D gene: TRBD1; V gene: TRBV2; CDR3 protein: CASSREGQGLNQPQHF; CDR3 DNA: TGTGCCAGCAGTAGAGAGGGACAGGGACTTAATCAGCCCCAGCATTTT
J gene: TRBJ1-5; clone size: NA; D gene: TRBD1; V gene: TRBV6-2/TRBV6-3; CDR3 protein: CASSSWTGGNQPQHF; CDR3 DNA: TGTGCCAGCAGTTCTTGGACAGGGGGGAATCAGCCCCAGCATTTT
J gene: TRBJ2-7; clone size: NA; D gene: NA; V gene: TRBV10-1; CDR3 protein: CASSEELFYEQYF; CDR3 DNA: TGCGCCAGCAGTGAAGAGCTATTCTACGAGCAGTACTTC
J gene: TRBJ2-3; clone size: NA; D gene: TRBD2; V gene: TRBV10-3; CDR3 protein: CATRTSGVSTDTQYF; CDR3 DNA: TGTGCCACCCGGACTAGCGGGGTTAGCACAGATACGCAGTATTTT
J gene: TRBJ2-5; clone size: NA; D gene: NA; V gene: TRBV7-2; CDR3 protein: CASSLERETQYF; CDR3 DNA: TGTGCCAGCAGCTTAGAACGGGAGACCCAGTACTTC
J gene: TRBJ2-5; clone size: NA; D gene: NA; V gene: TRBV3-1/TRBV3-2; CDR3 protein: CASSWEKTQYF; CDR3 DNA: TGTGCCAGCAGCTGGGAGAAGACCCAGTACTTC
J gene: TRBJ2-2; clone size: once; D gene: NA; V gene: TRBV12-5; CDR3 protein: CASGGRGRDTGELFF; CDR3 DNA: TGTGCTAGTGGAGGCAGGGGTCGGGACACCGGGGAGCTGTTTTTT
J gene: TRBJ1-5; clone size: NA; D gene: NA; V gene: TRBV19; CDR3 protein: CASSIDSYYSNQPQHF; CDR3 DNA: TGTGCCAGTAGTATAGATAGCTACTATAGCAATCAGCCCCAGCATTTT
J gene: TRBJ2-2; clone size: few; D gene: NA; V gene: TRBV5-8; CDR3 protein: CASSLEARELFF; CDR3 DNA: TGTGCCAGCAGCTTAGAGGCTCGGGAGCTGTTTTTT
J gene: TRBJ1-6; clone size: NA; D gene: TRBD1; V gene: TRBV2; CDR3 protein: CASRMDRGGSPLHF; CDR3 DNA: TGTGCCAGCAGGATGGACAGGGGCGGTTCACCCCTCCACTTT
J gene: TRBJ1-2; clone size: NA; D gene: TRBD1; V gene: TRBV18; CDR3 protein: CASSLLDRGPDYTF; CDR3 DNA: TGTGCCAGCTCCTTGCTGGACAGGGGGCCGGACTACACCTTC
J gene: TRBJ2-2; clone size: NA; D gene: TRBD2; V gene: TRBV2; CDR3 protein: CASIVERGAGELFF; CDR3 DNA: TGTGCCAGCATTGTGGAGCGGGGGGCCGGGGAGCTGTTTTTT
J gene: TRBJ1-1; clone size: few; D gene: NA; V gene: TRBV24-1; CDR3 protein: CATSEGGTEAFF; CDR3 DNA: TGTGCCACCAGTGAGGGAGGGACTGAAGCTTTCTTT